The text below deals with one TCR beta chain. Its specificity is unknown. Produced via immunoSEQ multiplex PCR; TCRdb's table is partial and in-frame only. In the table there are about 160,000 clones, roughly 96% of which are singletons. From germline, CDR1 is MNHEY and CDR2 SMNVEV (reference sequence). The CDR3 is 13 residues long. The V end was cut by 6 bases, the J end by 5 bases, with 11 bases between. The data originate from a study of cytomegalovirus exposure and HLA in healthy donors. Study as a whole: Later analysis reported that the 130 or so validation repertoires shared the platform of the 650 to 700 first-cohort repertoires. Findings and limits, study-wide: A list of around 150 TCR beta chains associated with cytomegalovirus was given.

This TCR was sampled from a young woman in good health and CMV-seronegative. The sequencing sample was made of PBMCs. The chain combines TRBV27 with TRBJ1-5; D is possibly TRBD1 (6 bases). For the CDR3, the DNA is TGTGCCAGCAGACAGGGATCTGATCAGCCCCAGCATTTT. Its translation: CASRQGSDQPQHF.